The T cell receptor beta chain under discussion was sequenced for a study of T-cell reconstitution after alpha-beta-depleted transplantation in children. Study-level results: Reported findings indicate that, about two months after transplant, alpha-beta T cells came from several hundred expanded clones, which were derived from non-depleted graft cells.

The TCRbeta library was prepared with unique molecular identifiers. Via MiXCR, TCRdb re-called the PCR reads, giving one row per CDR3 protein. The sample contains about 580,000 distinct CDR3 sequences, 25% to 30% of which appear only once. This CDR3 comprises 15 residues. The germline gives CDR1 SEHNR, CDR2 FQNEAQ (reference sequence). Trimming cost V 5 bases and J 2 bases, with 15 bases left between them. Points on this clonotype: Its antigen remains unidentified.

The genes are TRBV7-9 and TRBJ2-5; tentatively, D is TRBD1 (5 bases). The TCR originated in a boy younger than two with Wiskott-Aldrich syndrome, due to receive a stem cell transplant. The sample in question was PBMCs, obtained before TCRalphabeta/CD19-depleted stem cell transplant. For the CDR3, the DNA is TGTGCCAGCAGCAAAACCGACAGATTACAAGAGACCCAGTACTTC. Amino acid sequence: CASSKTDRLQETQYF.